The sequence of this T cell receptor (beta chain) was determined in a study of sequential checkpoint blockade in melanoma. As for the study in general: Twenty-two patients had tumor biopsies before treatment and at week 13.

V shed 11 bases and J 0 bases; nucleotides not matched to a gene: 6. This CDR3 is 14 amino acids long. In germline, CDR1 is MDHEN, CDR2 SYDVKM. The repertoire was sequenced with immunoSEQ multiplex PCR; TCRdb's copy has only in-frame clones and lacks some. The sample contains roughly 20,000 clones, under 30% of which appear only once. Described treatment: randomized to nivolumab then ipilimumab (arm A) or the reverse (arm B). This clone came up a few times. Sequenced material: tumor tissue (inferred from file names), taken from a patient given nivolumab and ipilimumab in sequence. This sequence originates from a human donor with melanoma. The chain joins TRBV28 to TRBJ1-3, with 8 bases identical to TRBD1. CDR3 sequence reads: CASTGVGSGNTIYF. CDR3 coding DNA: TGTGCCTCGACAGGGGTCGGCTCTGGAAACACCATATATTTT.